These 25 T cell receptor beta chains were sequenced from one sample in a study of cytomegalovirus exposure and HLA in healthy donors. It was with 60 Vbeta and 13 Jbeta primers that the PCR ran. The assay was immunoSEQ multiplex PCR, and TCRdb's table has in-frame clones only and misses some. The sample includes around 150,000 clones, roughly 75% seen only once; the top ten take about 1.3%. The sample consisted of PBMCs. These receptors originate from a young man in good health and CMV-seronegative.

This clone was counted a few times. The V gene is TRBV7-9, the J gene TRBJ2-3; 11 bases line up with TRBD2. Losses at the gene ends were 4 bases for V and 4 bases for J; bases not matched to a gene: 7. Germline-derived CDR1 and CDR2 are SEHNR and FQNEAQ (reference sequence). The CDR3 runs 16 residues. The CDR3 nucleotides are TGTGCCAGCAGCTCTCCATTTAGCGGGAGGGCAGATACGCAGTATTTT. Encoded protein: CASSSPFSGRADTQYF.

The chain links TRBV4-3 to TRBJ2-3; no clear D gene. This CDR3 is built from 15 residues. The germline CDR1 and CDR2 sequences are LGHNA and YSLEER. V lost 4 bases and J 2 bases, leaving 13 bases between the germline ends. DNA of the CDR3: TGCGCCAGCAGCCGAGAACAGTTCTTCACAGATACGCAGTATTTT. The encoded protein is CASSREQFFTDTQYF.

V is TRBV29-1 and J is TRBJ2-1; maybe TRBD1 (6 bases). The CDR3 sequence is 13 residues long. CDR1 is SQVTM and CDR2 is ANQGSEA in the germline V gene. Between the trimmed V and J ends, which lost 5 bases and 2 bases, there was a span of 10 bases. The CDR3 DNA sequence: TGCAGCGTTTCCGGGACAACCTACAATGAGCAGTTCTTC. It codes for CSVSGTTYNEQFF.

This clone has only a few counts. The chain is built from TRBV6-5 and TRBJ1-1; D possibly corresponds to TRBD1 (6 bases). The CDR3 is 15 amino acids. Germline V gene sequence: CDR1 MNHEY, CDR2 SVGAGI. Trimming took off 8 bases at V and 3 bases at J, with 19 bases between the two ends. As DNA, the CDR3 is TGTGCCAGCTTCCCCGCGGGGGGGCCGGACACTGAAGCTTTCTTT. Translating it yields CASFPAGGPDTEAFF.

The rearrangement joins TRBV11-2 to TRBJ2-7, with D perhaps TRBD2 (5 bases). The germline V and J ends were trimmed by 3 bases and 0 bases, with 9 bases remaining between them. The CDR3 contains 14 residues. Germline V CDR1 and CDR2: SGHAT, FQNNGV. CDR3 in amino acids: CASSFSRGSYEQYF. CDR3 in DNA: TGTGCCAGCAGCTTTAGTCGGGGCTCCTACGAGCAGTACTTC.

This chain joins TRBV11-2 and TRBJ2-7; no definite D call. The CDR3 contains 16 residues. Germline CDR1 is SGHAT and CDR2 is FQNNGV. Trimming removed 0 bases from V and 3 bases from J, with 15 bases in between. The DNA for the CDR3 is TGTGCCAGCAGCTTAGATGTCGCGGTAGCCTTCTACGAGCAGTACTTC. Amino acids: CASSLDVAVAFYEQYF.

This chain uses TRBV10-2 with TRBJ1-5, with TRBD1 matching over 8 bases. Germline CDR1 reads WSHSY; CDR2 reads SAAADI. CDR3 length: 14 amino acids. V was pared by 3 bases and J by 2 bases, with 0 bases of the junction left unmatched. The CDR3 DNA reads as TGCGCCAGCAGTGAACAGGGGGGCAATCAGCCCCAGCATTTT. The encoded protein is CASSEQGGNQPQHF.

The chain employs TRBV5-4 and TRBJ2-7; D is possibly TRBD1 (5 bases). Germline V gives CDR1 SGHNT, CDR2 YYREEE (reference sequence). Trimming removed 3 bases from V and 7 bases from J, with 8 bases in between. This CDR3 is 11 amino acids long. CDR3 amino acids: CASSSQGEQYF. The CDR3 DNA sequence: TGTGCCAGCAGCTCTCAGGGAGAGCAGTACTTC.

This clone was found a few times. This chain links TRBV21-1 with TRBJ1-2; TRBD1 is taken as the D call from the table, unchecked against the DNA. TRBV21-1 is tagged as a pseudogene. This CDR3 has 16 amino acids. The CDR3 nucleotides are TGTGCCAGCAGCTCTTTATTGGACAGACGAAACTATGGCTACACCTTC. It translates to CASSSLLDRRNYGYTF.

V is TRBV28 and J is TRBJ1-5, with 8 bases fitting TRBD1. Unmatched junction bases numbered 14, after V lost 4 bases and J lost 6 bases. This CDR3 comprises 17 residues. CDR1 is MDHEN and CDR2 is SYDVKM in the germline V gene. The CDR3 DNA reads TGTGCCAGCAGTTCAGGACAGGGAGGGACAATAGGTCAGCCCCAGCATTTT. Translated, it gives CASSSGQGGTIGQPQHF.

V is TRBV2 and J is TRBJ2-7, with D possibly matching TRBD2 (5 bases). V dropped 4 bases and J dropped 2 bases, with 9 bases sitting between them. Germline CDR1 is SNHLY and CDR2 is FYNNEI. The CDR3 sequence is 13 residues long. DNA for the CDR3: TGTGCCAGCAGTGCGAGCGGACCCTACGAGCAGTACTTC. Protein sequence: CASSASGPYEQYF.

The chain employs TRBV10-3 and TRBJ2-4; no reliable D call. This CDR3 comprises 14 residues. V lost 0 bases and J lost 7, with 10 bases in between. CDR1 is ENHRY and CDR2 is SYGVKD in the germline V gene. CDR3 DNA sequence: TGTGCCATCAGTGAGTCTACCGCCGGGAACATTCAGTACTTC. Amino acids: CAISESTAGNIQYF.

This clone was detected once. This chain links TRBV4-3 with TRBJ2-1; TRBD2 matches at 12 bases. This CDR3 contains 15 residues. Germline V gene sequence: CDR1 LGHNA, CDR2 YSLEER. J lost 15 bases, V lost 0 bases, and 9 bases had no gene match. The CDR3 protein is CASSQDPGLAGSLFF. Here the CDR3 DNA reads TGCGCCAGCAGCCAAGATCCTGGACTAGCGGGAAGTCTGTTCTTC.

The chain carries TRBV7-9 and TRBJ2-7; no firm D call. Trimming removed 2 bases from V and 5 bases from J, with 4 bases in between. CDR1 is SEHNR and CDR2 is FQNEAQ in the germline V gene (reference sequence). This CDR3 has 11 residues. CDR3 amino acids: CASSLSDEQYF. The DNA of the CDR3 is TGTGCCAGCAGCTTATCGGACGAGCAGTACTTC.

Here the CDR3 DNA reads TGTGCCAGTAGTATGGGCCCTGACGACACCATATATTTT. Protein product: CASSMGPDDTIYF. The chain couples TRBV19 to TRBJ1-3; D gene unclear. CDR1 and CDR2 from the germline V gene are LNHDA and SQIVND (reference sequence). Between the trimmed V and J ends, which lost 3 bases and 8 bases, there was a span of 11 bases. This CDR3 comprises 13 residues. The variable domain in full, completed from reference TRBV19 and TRBJ1-3, reads DGGITQSPKYLFRKEGQNVTLSCEQNLNHDAMYWYRQDPGQGLRLIYYSQIVNDFQKGDIAEGYSVSREKKESFPLTVTSAQKNPTAFYLCASSMGPDDTIYFGEGSWLTVV.

The chain recombines TRBV9 with TRBJ2-1; 12 bases align to TRBD2. There are 17 residues in the CDR3. With V trimmed by 0 bases and J by 5 bases, 6 bases remained unmatched. The V gene's germline CDR1 is SGDLS and CDR2 YYNGEE. CDR3 region: CASSVAPSGRADNEQFF. In DNA, the CDR3 is TGTGCCAGCAGCGTAGCGCCTAGCGGGAGGGCCGACAATGAGCAGTTCTTC.

The CDR3 DNA reads as TGTGCCAGCAGCGAGTGGGGACAGGGGGAAGAGACCCAGTACTTC. Amino acids: CASSEWGQGEETQYF. The genes are TRBV9 and TRBJ2-5, with 11 bases matching TRBD1. CDR1 is SGDLS, CDR2 YYNGEE, per germline. V lost 3 bases to trimming and J lost 3 bases; unmatched junction nucleotides: 4. The CDR3 loop spans 15 amino acids.

The chain couples TRBV12-5 to TRBJ2-1; no reliable D call. Germline CDR1 reads LGHNT; CDR2 reads FRNRAP. This CDR3 is 12 amino acids long. The germline V and J ends were trimmed by 5 bases and 4 bases, with 6 bases remaining between them. The CDR3 DNA follows: TGTGCTAGTGGTCTCGAGTACAATGAGCAGTTCTTC. Translation gives CASGLEYNEQFF.

The rearrangement uses TRBV7-9 and TRBJ2-1, with 7 bases fitting TRBD2. Germline CDR1 is SEHNR and CDR2 is FQNEAQ (reference sequence). The CDR3 runs 17 residues. Trimming removed 7 bases from V and 4 bases from J; junction bases left unmatched: 16. In DNA form, the CDR3 reads TGTGCCAGCATCGGGGGGAGAGGGCGGGAGTCTTACAATGAGCAGTTCTTC. Translating gives CASIGGRGRESYNEQFF.

The CDR3 DNA sequence: TGCGCCAGCAGCCTCGCCTCGGGACTAGCTTTCGTCTACGAGCAGTACTTC. This gives the protein CASSLASGLAFVYEQYF. The chain uses TRBV4-1 and TRBJ2-5; 9 bases map to TRBD2. The better agreement between TRBJ2-7 and the DNA end casts doubt on the J call. The CDR3 runs 17 residues. Germline V lookup: CDR1 MGHRA, CDR2 YSYEKL.

CDR3 DNA: TGCGCCAGCAGTCAACCAATTAACAGGGGCCTCACCTACAATGAGCAGTTCTTC. It yields the protein CASSQPINRGLTYNEQFF. The V call is TRBV23-1, the J call TRBJ2-1; 7 bases are a match to TRBD1. TRBV23-1 is flagged as an ORF with uncertain function. This CDR3 contains 18 residues. Losses at the gene ends were 2 bases for V and 2 bases for J; bases not matched to a gene: 12.

The gene calls are TRBV11-3 and TRBJ2-5, with a possible D match to TRBD2 (5 bases). Germline CDR1 SGHNT, CDR2 YENEEA. The CDR3 is 13 residues long. Trimming removed 1 base at V and 3 bases at J, with 6 bases between. The CDR3 is CASSLGAEETQYF. The CDR3 DNA reads TGTGCCAGCAGCTTAGGAGCGGAAGAGACCCAGTACTTC.

In DNA form, the CDR3 reads TGTGCCAGTAGTATCCGCCCCCCTAGCGGGAGATTGAATGAGCAGTTCTTC. Translating it yields CASSIRPPSGRLNEQFF. This chain links TRBV19 with TRBJ2-1; 10 bases match TRBD2. Germline CDR1 reads LNHDA; CDR2 reads SQIVND (reference sequence). Trimming took 3 bases from V and 7 from J; bases not matched to a gene: 12. The CDR3 totals 17 residues.

J is TRBJ2-2 and V is TRBV7-2; 8 nucleotides match TRBD2. Trimming cost V 4 bases and J 0 bases; bases outside gene matches: 4. The CDR3 covers 16 residues. Germline V lookup: CDR1 SGHTA, CDR2 FQGNSA. CDR3 nucleotides: TGTGCCAGCAGCTCCTCGACTAGCGCGAACACCGGGGAGCTGTTTTTT. This sequence encodes CASSSSTSANTGELFF.

The V and J genes are TRBV14 and TRBJ2-7, with TRBD1 as a possible D gene (5 bases). V lost 1 base to trimming and J lost 6 bases, with 10 bases between them. CDR1 is SGHDN and CDR2 is FVKESK in the germline V gene. The length of the CDR3 is 13 residues. CDR3 nucleotides: TGTGCCAGCAGCCAAGGGTACAGGATCGAGCAGTACTTC. This translates into CASSQGYRIEQYF.